One and the same sample provided the 22 T cell receptor beta chains below, sequenced in a study of OX40 agonist ivuxolimab in advanced cancers. TCRdb keeps only in-frame clones here, not all; method: immunoSEQ multiplex PCR. Among approximately 33,000 clones listed, approximately 91% were seen once. The material sequenced was CD4+ or CD8+ T cells sorted from blood, taken in a trial of the OX40 agonist ivuxolimab. Every receptor here comes from an adult with an advanced solid tumor such as melanoma, head and neck, liver or kidney cancer.

About this clone: An end of the junction differs from the germline gene, which may be a read error. This chain joins TRBV18 and TRBJ2-7, with 8 bases fitting TRBD1. The germline gives CDR1 KGHSH, CDR2 LQKENI. The CDR3 loop spans 16 amino acids. The CDR3 nucleotides are TGTGCCAGCTCACCACCGGCGGCAGGGGGCTCCCACGAGCAGTACTTC. It is translated as CASSPPAAGGSHEQYF.

This chain joins TRBV2 and TRBJ2-5; D call uncertain. CDR3 length equals 10 residues. V dropped 8 bases and J dropped 5 bases, with 6 bases sitting between them. CDR1 SNHLY and CDR2 FYNNEI come from the germline V gene. The CDR3 nucleotides are TGTGCCAGCGACTTGGAGACCCAGTACTTC. It yields the protein CASDLETQYF. Together with reference TRBV2 and TRBJ2-5, the CDR3 gives the full variable domain: EPEVTQTPSHQVTQMGQEVILRCVPISNHLYFYWYRQILGQKVEFLVSFYNNEISEKSEIFDDQFSVERPDGSNFTLKIRSTKLEDSAMYFCASDLETQYFGPGTRLLVL.

This chain connects TRBV9 to TRBJ2-6; the D gene is possibly TRBD1 (6 bases). V was pared by 5 bases and J by 0 bases, with 18 bases between. Germline CDR1 SGDLS, CDR2 YYNGEE. This CDR3 is 18 amino acids long. In DNA, the CDR3 is TGTGCCAGCAGTGGCACCGGGACACACCTCTCTGGGGCCAACGTCCTGACTTTC. Residues: CASSGTGTHLSGANVLTF.

The V gene is TRBV9, the J gene TRBJ2-1, with 10 bases fitting TRBD2. The CDR3 spans 18 residues. J gave up 1 base and V 0 bases, and 7 bases lay outside the gene matches. Germline V gene data show CDR1 as SGDLS and CDR2 as YYNGEE. The CDR3 loop is CASSVGTSGLTSYNEQFF. As DNA, the CDR3 is TGTGCCAGCAGCGTAGGGACTAGCGGCCTAACTTCCTACAATGAGCAGTTCTTC.

The V call is TRBV28, the J call TRBJ2-2; 8 bases map to TRBD2. This CDR3 has 16 residues. CDR1 is MDHEN and CDR2 is SYDVKM in the germline V gene. V lost 4 bases and J lost 0; bases outside the gene matches: 4. CDR3 residues: CASSSSGFANTGELFF. CDR3 nucleotide sequence: TGTGCCAGCAGTTCTAGCGGGTTTGCGAACACCGGGGAGCTGTTTTTT.

This clone turned up a few times. This chain uses TRBV15 with TRBJ2-7; TRBD1 aligns across 12 bases. In germline, CDR1 is LNHNV, CDR2 YYDKDF (reference sequence). With V trimmed by 5 bases and J by 6 bases, 11 bases remained unmatched. The CDR3 consists of 16 residues. DNA for the CDR3: TGTGCCACCAGCTCACGGGACAGGGGGCCCCTCGGCGAGCAGTACTTC. This sequence encodes CATSSRDRGPLGEQYF.

This clone was seen a few times. This chain links TRBV5-4 with TRBJ1-1; maybe TRBD1 (6 bases). The length of the CDR3 is 14 residues. Germline lookup yields CDR1 SGHNT and CDR2 YYREEE (reference sequence). V lost 1 base and J 7 bases, leaving 14 bases between the germline ends. The CDR3 sequence is CASSLRGGRLEAFF. Written as DNA, the CDR3 is TGTGCCAGCAGCTTGAGGGGGGGGCGCCTTGAAGCTTTCTTT.

The chain recombines TRBV2 with TRBJ1-4; 7 bases match TRBD1. Germline-derived CDR1 and CDR2 are SNHLY and FYNNEI. CDR3 length: 14 residues. Trimming cost V 3 bases and J 8 bases; bases outside gene matches: 6. The CDR3 coding sequence is TGTGCCAGCAGTGAGCGAGCGGGACAGGAAAAACTGTTTTTT. Translation: CASSERAGQEKLFF.

This sequence joins TRBV27 and TRBJ1-3; D unclear. V shed 7 bases and J shed 0 bases, with 13 bases lying between them. CDR1 MNHEY and CDR2 SMNVEV come from the germline V gene (reference sequence). The length of the CDR3 is 15 residues. The CDR3 protein is CASKPYTSSGNTIYF. The CDR3, as DNA: TGTGCCAGCAAACCCTATACGAGCTCTGGAAACACCATATATTTT.

This clone was seen just once. The genes are TRBV5-8 and TRBJ2-5; D is perhaps TRBD2 (6 bases). Germline CDR1 and CDR2: SGHTS and YDEGEE. V was trimmed by 3 bases and J by 5 bases, leaving 17 bases between them. The CDR3 contains 15 residues. The CDR3 coding sequence is TGTGCCAGCAGCTCCCTGGGGGGATCGGGGGAGACCCAGTACTTC. Its protein product is CASSSLGGSGETQYF.

The V gene is TRBV27, the J gene TRBJ2-5; D is possibly TRBD2 (5 bases). The germline gives CDR1 MNHEY, CDR2 SMNVEV (reference sequence). The length of the CDR3 is 15 residues. V lost 6 bases and J lost 5, with 19 bases in between. The CDR3 nucleotides read TGTGCCAGCAGAAGCTTCTGGTCGGGCGGGGAGACCCAGTACTTC. Its protein is CASRSFWSGGETQYF.

The chain links TRBV4-1 to TRBJ2-2; D gene uncertain. Germline CDR1 is MGHRA and CDR2 is YSYEKL. V was pared by 0 bases and J by 3 bases, with 8 bases between. The CDR3 has 15 residues. The CDR3 DNA sequence: TGCGCCAGCAGCCAAGATTATAGTTACACCGGGGAGCTGTTTTTT. Translating gives CASSQDYSYTGELFF.

The chain carries TRBV11-2 and TRBJ2-5, with 8 nucleotides matching TRBD2. V lost 7 bases, J lost 5 bases, and 6 bases stayed unmatched. The CDR3 consists of 13 residues. In germline, CDR1 is SGHAT, CDR2 FQNNGV. The CDR3: CASTDSGAETQYF. CDR3 in DNA: TGTGCCAGCACCGATAGCGGGGCCGAGACCCAGTACTTC.

The genes are TRBV29-1 and TRBJ2-3; 10 positions agree with TRBD2. CDR3 size: 15 residues. Germline V gene sequence: CDR1 SQVTM, CDR2 ANQGSEA. V gave up 0 bases and J gave up 4 bases; unmatched junction bases: 4. This CDR3 reads CSVEDGLAVADTQYF. The CDR3 nucleotides read TGCAGCGTTGAAGATGGACTAGCGGTGGCAGATACGCAGTATTTT.

The V call is TRBV4-1, the J call TRBJ2-7; 12 bases line up with TRBD1. Per germline, CDR1 MGHRA and CDR2 YSYEKL. There are 15 residues in the CDR3. The J segment lost 4 bases and the V segment lost 4 bases, leaving 5 bases of the junction unmatched. The CDR3 DNA is TGCGCCAGCAGCCTTCTGGGACAGGGGGCGTACGAGCAGTACTTC. It codes for CASSLLGQGAYEQYF.

The gene calls are TRBV9 and TRBJ2-5, with 9 bases fitting TRBD2. Near its end, the DNA agrees better with TRBJ2-7, so the J call may be wrong. This CDR3 is 15 amino acids long. From germline, CDR1 is SGDLS and CDR2 YYNGEE. CDR3 residues: CASSGGSSGTYEQYF. As DNA, the CDR3 is TGTGCCAGCAGCGGGGGTTCTAGCGGGACCTACGAGCAGTACTTC.

The chain employs TRBV19 and TRBJ2-2; 12 nucleotides line up with TRBD1. The V gene's germline CDR1 is LNHDA and CDR2 SQIVND (reference sequence). CDR3 length equals 17 residues. Trimming cost V 6 bases and J 6 bases; bases outside gene matches: 11. The CDR3 sequence is CASRPGTGGFGPGELFF. The DNA for the CDR3 is TGTGCCAGTAGACCCGGGACAGGGGGCTTTGGACCCGGGGAGCTGTTTTTT.

The rearrangement joins TRBV28 to TRBJ2-2; 8 nucleotides agree with TRBD1. The V gene's germline CDR1 is MDHEN and CDR2 SYDVKM. Trimming removed 8 bases from V and 7 bases from J; junction bases left unmatched: 9. The CDR3 covers 14 residues. DNA of the CDR3: TGTGCCAGCGGGTCAGGGGGCTTTGACGGGGAGCTGTTTTTT. It translates to CASGSGGFDGELFF.

The rearrangement uses TRBV11-2 and TRBJ1-1; D call uncertain. This CDR3 comprises 15 residues. V was shortened by 1 base and J by 0 bases, with 9 bases between the two germline ends. CDR1 and CDR2 (germline): SGHAT, FQNNGV. The CDR3 here is CASSLGAGVNTEAFF. CDR3 DNA: TGTGCCAGCAGCTTAGGAGCAGGAGTGAACACTGAAGCTTTCTTT.

A note on this clone: Mismatch with germline at one junction end may stem from a read error. This chain joins TRBV7-4 and TRBJ1-4; 7 bases are a match to TRBD1. Germline V gene lookup returns CDR1 SGHVT and CDR2 SQSDAQ. This CDR3 is built from 18 residues. CDR3 sequence (DNA): TGTGCCAGCAGCTCCTCAGCCCCCTCGACAGGGCGAGTAGGAAAAACTGTTTTT. Its protein is CASSSSAPSTGRVGKTVF.

This clone was seen only a few times. The chain joins TRBV2 to TRBJ1-1, with D uncertain. Trimming cost V 3 bases and J 1 base, with 6 bases left between them. Germline CDR1 is SNHLY and CDR2 is FYNNEI. CDR3 size: 13 residues. CDR3 sequence reads: CASSDGPNTEAFF. As DNA, the CDR3 is TGTGCCAGCAGTGATGGGCCGAACACTGAAGCTTTCTTT.

This rearrangement joins TRBV9 to TRBJ2-2, with D maybe TRBD1 (6 bases). The CDR3 is made up of 14 amino acids. The V and J ends lost 5 bases and 3 bases respectively, with 11 bases between them. Germline CDR1 SGDLS, CDR2 YYNGEE. CDR3 sequence reads: CASRTPGDTGELFF. The CDR3 DNA reads TGTGCCAGCAGAACCCCAGGGGACACCGGGGAGCTGTTTTTT. Full variable domain (remainder filled in from reference TRBV9 and TRBJ2-2): DSGVTQTPKHLITATGQRVTLRCSPRSGDLSVYWYQQSLDQGLQFLIQYYNGEERAKGNILERFSAQQFPDLHSELNLSSLELGDSALYFCASRTPGDTGELFFGEGSRLTVL.